These 16 T cell receptor beta chains share one sample of origin, sequenced in a study of cytomegalovirus exposure and HLA in healthy donors. Use of 60 Vbeta and 13 Jbeta primers characterized the PCR. Repertoires were generated with immunoSEQ multiplex PCR, while TCRdb's copy carries only in-frame clones and drops some. The sample lists some 200,000 clones; roughly 80% were seen once. The sample comprised PBMCs. The source is a man aged 35 to 55 in good health and CMV-seropositive.

The chain recombines TRBV30 with TRBJ1-1; the match to TRBD1 covers 9 bases. V shed 2 bases and J 1 base; nucleotides not matched to a gene: 5. CDR3 length: 15 residues. Germline CDR1 is GTSNPN and CDR2 is SVGIG (reference sequence). The CDR3, as DNA: TGTGCCTGGAGTACAGGGGGCATAGGGAACACTGAAGCTTTCTTT. It yields the protein CAWSTGGIGNTEAFF.

This chain uses TRBV2 with TRBJ2-7; D possibly corresponds to TRBD1 (6 bases). Trimming stripped 3 bases from V and 2 bases from J, with 8 bases between. Germline lookup yields CDR1 SNHLY and CDR2 FYNNEI. This CDR3 is built from 13 residues. The CDR3 nucleotides are TGTGCCAGCAGTGACCCAGGGGCCTACGAGCAGTACTTC. Protein product: CASSDPGAYEQYF.

This chain links TRBV9 with TRBJ1-6, with TRBD1 as a possible D gene (6 bases). Trimming shortened V by 0 bases and J by 8 bases, and 12 bases separated the two germline ends. CDR3 size: 15 residues. The germline CDR1 and CDR2 sequences are SGDLS and YYNGEE. The CDR3 sequence is CASSVEQGVDSPLHF. CDR3 sequence (DNA): TGTGCCAGCAGCGTAGAACAGGGTGTCGATTCACCCCTCCACTTT.

V gene TRBV25-1 combines with J gene TRBJ1-1, with TRBD1 identical over 7 bases. Germline V gene sequence: CDR1 MGHDK, CDR2 SYGVNS. V shed 1 base and J 0 bases; nucleotides not matched to a gene: 2. The CDR3 sequence is 15 residues long. CDR3 amino acids: CASSESRGLNTEAFF. In DNA, the CDR3 is TGTGCCAGCAGTGAATCAAGGGGGCTGAACACTGAAGCTTTCTTT.

The chain recombines TRBV7-2 with TRBJ1-1; no clear D. The CDR3 is 13 amino acids. Per the germline V gene, CDR1 is SGHTA and CDR2 is FQGNSA. Deletions cut 1 base from V and 10 bases from J, with 13 bases between. CDR3 in DNA: TGTGCCAGCAGCTTAGGAGTGGGAGGCCCAGCTTTCTTT. It is translated as CASSLGVGGPAFF.

In its sample, this clone was seen a few times. The J gene is TRBJ2-5, the V gene TRBV20-1, with D maybe TRBD2 (5 bases). Germline V CDR1 and CDR2: DFQATT, SNEGSKA (reference sequence). The length of the CDR3 is 11 residues. The V end was cut by 4 bases, the J end by 5 bases, with 8 bases between. The CDR3 here is CSAIAFETQYF. CDR3 bases: TGCAGTGCTATAGCGTTCGAGACCCAGTACTTC.

Only a few counts were recorded for this clone. The chain couples TRBV6-5 to TRBJ1-3; tentative D call: TRBD1 (5 bases). The CDR3 covers 14 residues. V dropped 0 bases and J dropped 7 bases, with 10 bases sitting between them. Germline-derived CDR1 and CDR2 are MNHEY and SVGAGI. The CDR3 DNA follows: TGTGCCAGCAGTTACTCGAAACAGGCGAACACCATATATTTT. This codes for CASSYSKQANTIYF.

The chain combines TRBV7-9 with TRBJ2-1, with 10 bases identical to TRBD2. There are 17 residues in the CDR3. Trimming took 3 bases from V and 8 from J; bases not matched to a gene: 13. Germline CDR1 reads SEHNR; CDR2 reads FQNEAQ (reference sequence). CDR3 amino acids: CASSFPGVAGGFHEQFF. The CDR3 bases are TGTGCCAGCAGCTTCCCCGGGGTAGCGGGAGGATTCCATGAGCAGTTCTTC.

The chain has TRBV11-2 and TRBJ2-4, with a weak D call TRBD2 (7 bases). Germline CDR1 SGHAT, CDR2 FQNNGV. The germline V and J ends were trimmed by 5 bases and 8 bases, with 13 bases remaining between them. This CDR3 contains 13 residues. CDR3 sequence (DNA): TGTGCCAGCAGCCCGGGGGGCCCGGACATTCAGTACTTC. Translating it yields CASSPGGPDIQYF.

J is TRBJ2-7 and V is TRBV25-1; D is possibly TRBD2 (6 bases). The germline V gene encodes CDR1 MGHDK and CDR2 SYGVNS. Trimming left V 7 bases short and J 5 bases short, with 15 bases between. There are 13 residues in the CDR3. The CDR3 reads CASKLAAAHEQYF. The CDR3 nucleotides read TGTGCCAGCAAACTAGCCGCGGCCCACGAGCAGTACTTC.

The rearrangement uses TRBV5-4 and TRBJ2-5, with D possibly being TRBD1 (5 bases). V lost 4 bases and J 1 base, leaving 11 bases between the germline ends. The CDR3 loop spans 14 amino acids. CDR1 is SGHNT, CDR2 YYREEE, per germline (reference sequence). Written as DNA, the CDR3 is TGTGCCAGCAGCGCGGACACCGCCCAAGAGACCCAGTACTTC. It translates to CASSADTAQETQYF.

The V and J genes are TRBV7-9 and TRBJ2-5; D may be TRBD1 (6 bases). Trimming pared 5 bases from V and 5 bases from J, leaving 18 bases between. Germline values: CDR1 SEHNR, CDR2 FQNEAQ (reference sequence). This CDR3 region has 15 residues. CDR3 amino acids: CASSPDATGPETQYF. The CDR3 DNA follows: TGTGCCAGCAGCCCTGACGCTACAGGGCCGGAGACCCAGTACTTC. The full variable domain, its missing parts supplied by reference TRBV7-9 and TRBJ2-5, is DTGVSQNPRHKITKRGQNVTFRCDPISEHNRLYWYRQTLGQGPEFLTYFQNEAQLEKSRLLSDRFSAERPKGSFSTLEIQRTEQGDSAMYLCASSPDATGPETQYFGPGTRLLVL.

This sequence joins TRBV5-1 and TRBJ2-7, with TRBD2 identical over 9 bases. CDR3 length equals 15 residues. The trim removed 0 bases at V and 4 bases at J, leaving 5 bases unmatched. Germline lookup yields CDR1 SGHRS and CDR2 YFSETQ. The CDR3 is CASSLASGDGYEQYF. In DNA form, the CDR3 reads TGCGCCAGCAGCTTGGCTAGCGGGGACGGGTACGAGCAGTACTTC. Full variable domain (missing parts from reference TRBV5-1 and TRBJ2-7): KAGVTQTPRYLIKTRGQQVTLSCSPISGHRSVSWYQQTPGQGLQFLFEYFSETQRNKGNFPGRFSGRQFSNSRSEMNVSTLELGDSALYLCASSLASGDGYEQYFGPGTRLTVT.

CDR3 sequence: CASSVAPAGASNTGELFF. CDR3 in DNA: TGTGCCAGCAGCGTAGCACCAGCGGGGGCCTCGAACACCGGGGAGCTGTTTTTT. V and J are TRBV9 and TRBJ2-2, with 8 bases matching TRBD2. The CDR3 is 18 amino acids. Germline assignment: CDR1 SGDLS and CDR2 YYNGEE. V lost 0 bases, J lost 0 bases, and 7 bases stayed unmatched.

The chain links TRBV19 to TRBJ2-7; a possible D gene is TRBD2 (6 bases). The germline V gene encodes CDR1 LNHDA and CDR2 SQIVND (reference sequence). The CDR3 has 14 residues. The V end lost 5 bases, the J end lost 3 bases, and 14 bases lay between the germline ends. The CDR3 nucleotides read TGTGCCAGTAGTCTCCCTGGGCGGGACTACGAGCAGTACTTC. The encoded protein is CASSLPGRDYEQYF.

This sequence joins TRBV4-3 and TRBJ1-2; the match to TRBD1 covers 9 bases. V gave up 0 bases and J gave up 8 bases; unmatched junction bases: 7. The CDR3 length is 15 residues. CDR1 is LGHNA, CDR2 YSLEER, per germline. The CDR3 sequence: CASSQDLGTGPGYTF. The CDR3 coding sequence is TGCGCCAGCAGCCAAGATCTAGGGACAGGGCCCGGCTACACCTTC.